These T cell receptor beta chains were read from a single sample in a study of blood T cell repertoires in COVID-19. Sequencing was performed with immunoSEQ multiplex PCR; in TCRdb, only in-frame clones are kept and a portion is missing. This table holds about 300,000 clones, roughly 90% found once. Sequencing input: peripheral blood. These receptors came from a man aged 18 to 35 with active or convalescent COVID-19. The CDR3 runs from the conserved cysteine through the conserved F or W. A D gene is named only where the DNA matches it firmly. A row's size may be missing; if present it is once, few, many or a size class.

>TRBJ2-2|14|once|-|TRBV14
TGTGCCAGCAGCCAGCAGGGGTATCGGGGGGAGCTGTTTTTT
CASSQQGYRGELFF
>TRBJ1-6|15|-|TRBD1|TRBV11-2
TGTGCCAGCAGCTCCCACAGGGGGCAGAATTCACCCCTCCACTTT
CASSSHRGQNSPLHF
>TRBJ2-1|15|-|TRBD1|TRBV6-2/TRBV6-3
TGTGCCAGCAGTTACCGGGACAGATCCTACAATGAGCAGTTCTTC
CASSYRDRSYNEQFF
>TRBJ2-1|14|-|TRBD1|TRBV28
TGTGCCAGCAGTTTACTGACAGGGGACAATGAGCAGTTCTTC
CASSLLTGDNEQFF
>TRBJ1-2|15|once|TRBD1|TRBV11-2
TGTGCCAGCAGCCCACAGTATACAGGGGAGTATGGCTACACCTTC
CASSPQYTGEYGYTF
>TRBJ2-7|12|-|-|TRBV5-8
TGTGCCAGCAGCTTAGGCGGGTACGAGCAGTACTTC
CASSLGGYEQYF
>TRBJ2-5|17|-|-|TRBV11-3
TGTGCCAGCAGCTTAGGGTCTCGAACGGAACGAGGGGAGACCCAGTACTTC
CASSLGSRTERGETQYF
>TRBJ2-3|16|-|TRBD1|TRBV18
TGTGCCAGCTCACAACGGACAGGGACTTACACAGATACGCAGTATTTT
CASSQRTGTYTDTQYF
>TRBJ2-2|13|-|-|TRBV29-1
TGCAGCGTTGAAGTGAGCGGATCCGGGGAGCTGTTTTTT
CSVEVSGSGELFF
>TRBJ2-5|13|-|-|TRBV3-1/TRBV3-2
TGTGCCAGCAGCCAAGGCAGGGCAGAGACCCAGTACTTC
CASSQGRAETQYF
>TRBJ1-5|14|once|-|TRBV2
TGTGCCAGCAGTGAAAGGGCCGGGGAACAGCCCCAGCATTTT
CASSERAGEQPQHF
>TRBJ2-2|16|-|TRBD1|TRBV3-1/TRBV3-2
TGTGCCAGCAGAAATGGTCGGGACAGCTCCACCGGGGAGCTGTTTTTT
CASRNGRDSSTGELFF
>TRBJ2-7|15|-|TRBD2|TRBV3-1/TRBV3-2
TGTGCCAGCTCGAAAAGAAGCGGGGTTTCCTACGAGCAGTACTTC
CASSKRSGVSYEQYF